The 21 T cell receptor beta chains below come from one sample, sequenced in a study of T cells in narcolepsy (dated by TCRdb to the late 2010s). The library relied on the immunoSEQ multiplex PCR assay. This is the immuneACCESS table as TCRdb keeps it, with only in-frame sequences that have V and J called. A part of the clones is gone; compared with another copy, unresolved V genes explain less than half, and the rest is unexplained. This sample lists some 24,000 clones; more than 80% were detected once. The ten largest clones take up approximately 1.3% of the sample. The sequencing sample was made of CD45RA- memory CD4+ T cells from PBMCs. The sample's cell subset or site, from its label and the paper: memory T cells sorted ex vivo from peripheral blood. The receptors come from a human donor with narcolepsy.

CDR3 region: CASRESGANVLTF. The CDR3 DNA follows: TGTGCCAGTCGGGAGTCTGGGGCCAACGTCCTGACTTTC. V usage is TRBV25-1 and J usage is TRBJ2-6; weak D call: TRBD2 (6 bases). Trimming removed 9 bases from V and 1 base from J, with 7 bases in between. The V gene's germline CDR1 is MGHDK and CDR2 SYGVNS. CDR3 length: 13 amino acids.

This sequence joins TRBV11-2 and TRBJ2-2, with 7 bases identical to TRBD1. The germline V gene has CDR1 SGHAT and CDR2 FQNNGV. J gave up 0 bases and V 5 bases, and 9 bases lay outside the gene matches. The CDR3 sequence is 17 residues long. The CDR3 DNA sequence: TGTGCCAGCAGCCCAGGTGGCAGGGGGACGAACACCGGGGAGCTGTTTTTT. Encoded protein: CASSPGGRGTNTGELFF.

This clone showed up just once. This rearrangement joins TRBV7-3 to TRBJ2-4; 8 nucleotides line up with TRBD2. Losses at the gene ends were 5 bases for V and 7 bases for J; bases not matched to a gene: 7. The CDR3 totals 14 residues. The germline V gene encodes CDR1 SGHTA and CDR2 FQGTGA. The CDR3 sequence: CASSPGLVGNIQYF. As DNA, the CDR3 is TGTGCCAGCAGCCCGGGACTAGTGGGGAACATTCAGTACTTC.

The V and J genes are TRBV10-1 and TRBJ2-7; TRBD2 matches at 7 bases. The CDR3 loop spans 18 amino acids. The germline V gene encodes CDR1 WNHNN and CDR2 SYGVQD (reference sequence). The V gene end was trimmed by 0 bases and the J gene end by 3 bases; junction bases not matched to a gene: 14. CDR3 loop: CASSESRNCGEGYYEQYF. In DNA, the CDR3 is TGCGCCAGCAGTGAGTCGAGAAATTGCGGGGAGGGGTACTACGAGCAGTACTTC.

The chain recombines TRBV19 with TRBJ2-1; 7 nucleotides agree with TRBD1. V lost 3 bases and J lost 4; bases outside the gene matches: 9. Per the germline V gene, CDR1 is LNHDA and CDR2 is SQIVND (reference sequence). The CDR3 covers 16 residues. CDR3 residues: CASSIQGTDIYNEQFF. CDR3 DNA sequence: TGTGCCAGTAGTATCCAGGGGACAGACATATACAATGAGCAGTTCTTC. Full variable domain (rest looked up from reference TRBV19 and TRBJ2-1): DGGITQSPKYLFRKEGQNVTLSCEQNLNHDAMYWYRQDPGQGLRLIYYSQIVNDFQKGDIAEGYSVSREKKESFPLTVTSAQKNPTAFYLCASSIQGTDIYNEQFFGPGTRLTVL.

CDR3 bases: TGTGCCAGCAGTGAGGAGAGGACAGGGAACATTCAGTACTTC. This translates into CASSEERTGNIQYF. V usage is TRBV25-1 and J usage is TRBJ2-4; 8 bases line up with TRBD1. This CDR3 spans 14 amino acids. Trimming at V came to 3 bases and at J to 7 bases, leaving 5 bases not matched to a gene. The germline gives CDR1 MGHDK, CDR2 SYGVNS.

The chain joins TRBV7-3 to TRBJ2-1, with 8 positions matching TRBD2. CDR3 length: 16 amino acids. Germline lookup yields CDR1 SGHTA and CDR2 FQGTGA. The trim removed 5 bases at V and 5 bases at J, leaving 11 bases unmatched. The CDR3 loop reads CASSRPGGAGDNEQFF. The CDR3 DNA reads as TGTGCCAGCAGCAGACCGGGGGGAGCGGGGGACAATGAGCAGTTCTTC.

V gene TRBV6-5 combines with J gene TRBJ1-1; D is perhaps TRBD1 (5 bases). The CDR3 is 13 residues long. Between the trimmed V and J ends, which lost 6 bases and 1 base, there was a span of 9 bases. Germline loops: CDR1 MNHEY, CDR2 SVGAGI. The CDR3 DNA reads as TGTGCCAGCAGGCAAGGACAGAACACTGAAGCTTTCTTT. Translation: CASRQGQNTEAFF.

This sequence joins TRBV7-8 and TRBJ1-2; the D gene is possibly TRBD1 (6 bases). Germline values: CDR1 SGHVS, CDR2 FQNEAQ. The CDR3 extends over 14 amino acids. The V gene lost 1 base and the J gene lost 5 bases, with 11 bases spanning the gap. The CDR3 sequence is CASSLVAGVYGYTF. The CDR3 nucleotides are TGTGCCAGCAGCTTAGTTGCAGGGGTGTATGGCTACACCTTC. The whole variable domain, filled in from reference TRBV7-8 and TRBJ1-2, reads GAGVSQSPRYKVAKRGQDVALRCDPISGHVSLFWYQQALGQGPEFLTYFQNEAQLDKSGLPSDRFFAERPEGSVSTLKIQRTQQEDSAVYLCASSLVAGVYGYTFGSGTRLTVV.

A remark on this clone: Germline and junction disagree at one end, which may indicate a read error. The chain combines TRBV14 with TRBJ1-2; the match to TRBD1 covers 8 bases. Germline assignment: CDR1 SGHDN and CDR2 FVKESK. This CDR3 has 15 residues. CDR3 bases: TGTGCCAGCAGCCAAGACGTGCAGGGGGCACTCGGCTGCACCTTC. It is translated as CASSQDVQGALGCTF.

The V and J genes are TRBV2 and TRBJ2-7; D is perhaps TRBD1 (6 bases). The V gene's germline CDR1 is SNHLY and CDR2 FYNNEI. This CDR3 has 15 residues. V gave up 3 bases and J gave up 0 bases, with 12 bases separating them. CDR3 sequence reads: CASSERGTNSYEQYF. The CDR3 DNA reads as TGTGCCAGCAGTGAGAGGGGGACGAACTCCTACGAGCAGTACTTC.

This clone was detected only a few times. V usage is TRBV7-9 and J usage is TRBJ1-4; D may be TRBD1 (6 bases). The V and J ends lost 7 bases and 6 bases respectively, with 18 bases between them. The CDR3 consists of 15 residues. Germline values: CDR1 SEHNR, CDR2 FQNEAQ (reference sequence). This chain's CDR3 is CASNPSHRADEKLFF. The CDR3 DNA is TGTGCCAGCAACCCCTCCCACAGGGCCGATGAAAAACTGTTTTTT.

The chain is built from TRBV7-9 and TRBJ1-6; 8 bases are shared with TRBD1. CDR1 and CDR2 (germline): SEHNR, FQNEAQ (reference sequence). The trim removed 1 base at V and 7 bases at J, leaving 6 bases unmatched. The CDR3 has 16 amino acids. CDR3 nucleotide sequence: TGTGCCAGCAGCTTAGGGTCGGGGGACAGGAATTCACCCCTCCACTTT. Translation gives CASSLGSGDRNSPLHF.

A single count supports this clone. This rearrangement joins TRBV6-1 to TRBJ2-4, with TRBD1 matching over 7 bases. The CDR3 is 15 amino acids. The junction had 9 bases not matched to a gene; V was cut back by 2 bases and J by 8 bases. Germline CDR1 and CDR2: MNHNS and SASEGT. CDR3 DNA sequence: TGTGCCAGCAGTGAAACAGGGGTCCAGGGTGACATTCAGTACTTC. Translating gives CASSETGVQGDIQYF.

V is TRBV7-2 and J is TRBJ2-5, with D possibly being TRBD2 (7 bases). The better agreement between TRBJ2-7 and the DNA end casts doubt on the J call. CDR1 SGHTA and CDR2 FQGNSA come from the germline V gene. The CDR3 runs 15 residues. CDR3 nucleotide sequence: TGTGCCAGCAGCTTAGGAGGGGGAGGGTTTTACGAGCAGTACTTC. Translating it yields CASSLGGGGFYEQYF.

This clone was seen just once. This chain uses TRBV14 with TRBJ2-5, with 11 bases identical to TRBD2. The CDR3 is made up of 16 amino acids. Germline V gene data show CDR1 as SGHDN and CDR2 as FVKESK. J lost 4 bases, V lost 4 bases, and 8 bases had no gene match. This chain's CDR3 is CASSPPGSGRGETQYF. The DNA of the CDR3 is TGTGCCAGCAGCCCCCCGGGTAGCGGGAGGGGAGAGACCCAGTACTTC.

This clone has only one observation. The chain combines TRBV2 with TRBJ2-5; 8 bases line up with TRBD1. Germline V gene data show CDR1 as SNHLY and CDR2 as FYNNEI. V lost 9 bases to trimming and J lost 3 bases; unmatched junction nucleotides: 12. CDR3 length equals 15 residues. The DNA of the CDR3 is TGTGCCAGGCCTTGGTACGTGGACAGGGAAGAGACCCAGTACTTC. The encoded protein is CARPWYVDREETQYF.

V and J are TRBV14 and TRBJ2-3, with TRBD1 matching over 7 bases. Germline CDR1 reads SGHDN; CDR2 reads FVKESK. V was clipped by 5 bases and J by 3 bases; unmatched bases: 11. The CDR3 totals 16 residues. CDR3 nucleotides: TGTGCCAGCAGCGAGCGACAGGGTGTGGGAACAGATACGCAGTATTTT. This encodes CASSERQGVGTDTQYF. The full variable domain, rest sourced from reference TRBV14 and TRBJ2-3, is EAGVTQFPSHSVIEKGQTVTLRCDPISGHDNLYWYRRVMGKEIKFLLHFVKESKQDESGMPNNRFLAERTGGTYSTLKVQPAELEDSGVYFCASSERQGVGTDTQYFGPGTRLTVL.

The chain employs TRBV7-9 and TRBJ1-1; D is ambiguous. V was shortened by 1 base and J by 11 bases, with 17 bases between the two germline ends. Looked up from germline, CDR1 is SEHNR and CDR2 is FQNEAQ (reference sequence). The CDR3 has 14 amino acids. The CDR3: CASSLGTSIKEAFF. CDR3 nucleotide sequence: TGTGCCAGCAGCTTAGGCACCTCTATAAAGGAGGCTTTCTTT.

V is TRBV19 and J is TRBJ2-7, with D possibly matching TRBD1 (6 bases). The CDR3 spans 13 residues. The V gene's germline CDR1 is LNHDA and CDR2 SQIVND (reference sequence). Trimming took 6 bases from V and 4 from J, leaving 13 bases between them. The DNA of the CDR3 is TGTGCCAGTAGCCCGGGACATCCTTACGAGCAGTACTTC. It translates to CASSPGHPYEQYF.

The chain combines TRBV30 with TRBJ2-4, with TRBD2 identical over 7 bases. The V gene's germline CDR1 is GTSNPN and CDR2 SVGIG (reference sequence). V trimming: 0 bases; J trimming: 6 bases; junction bases outside the gene matches: 8. CDR3 length: 15 amino acids. The DNA of the CDR3 is TGTGCCTGGAGTGTCGGCGGGAGAGCGAGAAACATTCAGTACTTC. It translates to CAWSVGGRARNIQYF.